One sample yielded the 9 T cell receptor beta chains listed below, sequenced in a study of shared clonotypes between healthy human individuals. Profiling relied on immunoSEQ multiplex PCR, and the TCRdb table lists in-frame clones only, not all of them. The sample lists approximately 2.5 million clones, over 85% occurring once. The sequenced sample consisted of naive CD4+ T cells from PBMCs. As to subset: CD45RA+ positively selected. All receptors derive from a man aged 18 to 29 in good health. Some clones in this sample may be carry-over from other donors' samples.

The V gene is TRBV7-8, the J gene TRBJ2-5; 13 positions agree with TRBD2. V lost 1 base and J lost 4; bases outside the gene matches: 6. The CDR3 covers 17 residues. In germline, CDR1 is SGHVS, CDR2 FQNEAQ. The chain's CDR3 is CASSLETSGRTAETQYF. CDR3 in DNA: TGTGCCAGCAGCTTAGAGACTAGCGGGAGGACGGCAGAGACCCAGTACTTC.

The V and J genes are TRBV27 and TRBJ1-1; TRBD1 aligns across 8 bases. This CDR3 region has 14 residues. Germline assignment: CDR1 MNHEY and CDR2 SMNVEV (reference sequence). The trim removed 8 bases at V and 1 base at J, leaving 6 bases unmatched. The CDR3 loop is CASLRTGRNTEAFF. As DNA, the CDR3 is TGTGCCAGCTTGCGGACAGGGAGGAACACTGAAGCTTTCTTT.

The gene calls are TRBV5-1 and TRBJ2-5; no clear D. V was cut by 0 bases and J by 3 bases, with 15 bases left in between. The germline gives CDR1 SGHRS, CDR2 YFSETQ. This CDR3 has 16 residues. CDR3 DNA sequence: TGCGCCAGCAGCTTGGTCCTACGAGGACCCGAAGAGACCCAGTACTTC. Protein product: CASSLVLRGPEETQYF.

The V call is TRBV5-5, the J call TRBJ2-5; D uncertain. The CDR3 length is 14 residues. Germline V gene lookup returns CDR1 SGHKS and CDR2 YYEKEE (reference sequence). The germline V and J ends were trimmed by 2 bases and 1 base, with 9 bases remaining between them. DNA of the CDR3: TGTGCCAGCAGCTTATACAGAGGCCAAGAGACCCAGTACTTC. Translated, it gives CASSLYRGQETQYF.

A remark on this clone: Other DNA sequences in this specimen translate into the identical CDR3. This chain links TRBV7-9 with TRBJ1-2, with D uncertain. V lost 4 bases and J 5 bases, leaving 5 bases between the germline ends. The germline CDR1 and CDR2 sequences are SEHNR and FQNEAQ (reference sequence). This CDR3 is built from 11 residues. The CDR3 protein is CASSSIYGYTF. The CDR3 nucleotides read TGTGCCAGCAGCTCTATTTATGGCTACACCTTC.

This clone has a single count. The chain joins TRBV2 to TRBJ2-3; 10 positions agree with TRBD2. V lost 7 bases and J lost 4; bases outside the gene matches: 14. The CDR3 covers 17 residues. CDR1 and CDR2 (germline): SNHLY, FYNNEI. The CDR3 protein is CASTLQGAGGFSDTQYF. DNA of the CDR3: TGTGCCAGCACCCTCCAAGGAGCGGGAGGGTTTTCAGATACGCAGTATTTT.

The genes are TRBV7-2 and TRBJ2-7; the match to TRBD1 covers 7 bases. Germline CDR1 reads SGHTA; CDR2 reads FQGNSA. This CDR3 contains 14 residues. Trimming cost V 5 bases and J 2 bases; bases outside gene matches: 6. In DNA form, the CDR3 reads TGTGCCAGCAGCCCTCGAGGGGGCCCCTACGAGCAGTACTTC. This translates into CASSPRGGPYEQYF. Based on the CDR3 plus reference TRBV7-2 and TRBJ2-7, the full variable domain is GAGVSQSPSNKVTEKGKDVELRCDPISGHTALYWYRQSLGQGLEFLIYFQGNSAPDKSGLPSDRFSAERTGGSVSTLTIQRTQQEDSAVYLCASSPRGGPYEQYFGPGTRLTVT.

This chain links TRBV27 with TRBJ2-7, with D hard to call. V dropped 0 bases and J dropped 0 bases, with 12 bases sitting between them. The germline gives CDR1 MNHEY, CDR2 SMNVEV (reference sequence). The CDR3 is 16 amino acids. CDR3 DNA sequence: TGTGCCAGCAGTTTATCGGCGGTCCCTAGCTCCTACGAGCAGTACTTC. It encodes CASSLSAVPSSYEQYF.

V usage is TRBV28 and J usage is TRBJ1-5; D not certain. Germline V gene lookup returns CDR1 MDHEN and CDR2 SYDVKM. The CDR3 spans 12 residues. Trimming pared 6 bases from V and 4 bases from J, leaving 7 bases between. The CDR3: CASRNLNQPQHF. The CDR3 DNA sequence: TGTGCCAGCAGGAATTTAAATCAGCCCCAGCATTTT.